This passage covers 25 T cell receptor beta chains from one sample sequenced in a study of T cells in Graves' hyperthyroidism and ophthalmopathy (dated by TCRdb to the late 2010s). Library preparation used multiplex PCR. Reads for this sample came from an Illumina HiSeq 2000. Amplification of TCR beta CDR3 regions was carried out from RNA transcripts. For the first round of RT-PCR on the TCR CDR3, the HTBI primer set was used together with the Qiagen OneStep RT-PCR kit. TCRdb reprocessing: public reads trimmed at Q25 with fastp, clones called with MiXCR, in-frame beta chains kept. For every CDR3 protein sequence, its rows merge into one entry that carries the most common genes and DNA. A total of over 250,000 distinct CDR3 sequences appear in this sample, approximately 21% of them only once. 50% to 75% of the sample lies in the top ten. The source material was blood. The origin of the receptors is a man younger than 40 with Graves' ophthalmopathy.

The V and J genes are TRBV6-1 and TRBJ1-1; D remains unclear. Per the germline V gene, CDR1 is MNHNS and CDR2 is SASEGT. The V end lost 5 bases, the J end lost 1 base, and 17 bases lay between the germline ends. The length of the CDR3 is 16 residues. CDR3 coding DNA: TGTGCCAGCAGTCCTTCCAGGAAGCTTCAGAACACTGAAGCTTTCTTT. This encodes CASSPSRKLQNTEAFF.

This clonotype has a handful of counts. V gene TRBV30 combines with J gene TRBJ1-5; 9 bases fit TRBD1. The length of the CDR3 is 14 residues. V trimming: 5 bases; J trimming: 5 bases; junction bases outside the gene matches: 7. In germline, CDR1 is GTSNPN, CDR2 SVGIG (reference sequence). The CDR3 DNA sequence: TGTGCCTGGGCCGGGACAGGGATTTATCAGCCCCAGCATTTT. Translated, it gives CAWAGTGIYQPQHF. The full variable domain, with the rest looked up from reference TRBV30 and TRBJ1-5, is SQTIHQWPATLVQPVGSPLSLECTVEGTSNPNLYWYRQAAGRGLQLLFYSVGIGQISSEVPQNLSASRPQDRQFILSSKKLLLSDSGFYLCAWAGTGIYQPQHFGDGTRLSIL.

This clonotype was seen a handful of times. The CDR3 coding sequence is TGTGCCAGCAGCTCCTACGGTGGCACAGATACGCAGTATTTT. It encodes CASSSYGGTDTQYF. V is TRBV7-9 and J is TRBJ2-3; the D is unclear. Germline values: CDR1 SEHNR, CDR2 FQNEAQ (reference sequence). The CDR3 length is 14 residues. V lost 4 bases and J 1 base, leaving 9 bases between the germline ends. Drawing the rest from reference TRBV7-9 and TRBJ2-3, the complete variable domain is DTGVSQNPRHKITKRGQNVTFRCDPISEHNRLYWYRQTLGQGPEFLTYFQNEAQLEKSRLLSDRFSAERPKGSFSTLEIQRTEQGDSAMYLCASSSYGGTDTQYFGPGTRLTVL.

Only a few counts were recorded for this clonotype. The chain has TRBV5-1 and TRBJ2-2; TRBD2 matches 8 bases. Looked up from germline, CDR1 is SGHRS and CDR2 is YFSETQ. The CDR3 covers 16 residues. J lost 3 bases, V lost 1 base, and 5 bases had no gene match. The CDR3 region is CASSLIAGTHTGELFF. The CDR3, as DNA: TGCGCCAGCAGCTTGATAGCGGGGACCCACACCGGGGAGCTGTTTTTT.

For this clonotype: At one of its ends the junction is not consistent with the germline gene, which may arise from a read error. This sequence joins TRBV7-7 and TRBJ2-3; 14 bases are shared with TRBD2. This CDR3 has 20 amino acids. Germline-derived CDR1 and CDR2 are SSHAT and FNYEAQ (reference sequence). CDR3 bases: TGTGCTAGCAGCGAATCGGGACTAGCGGGAGCCCTTTCTAGCACAGATACGCAGTATTTT. Encoded protein: CASSESGLAGALSSTDTQYF.

Turning to this clonotype: A much larger clone lies a single base off, so this may be a read error. The chain recombines TRBV27 with TRBJ2-3, with D possibly being TRBD2 (5 bases). The germline CDR1 and CDR2 sequences are MNHEY and SMNVEV (reference sequence). The V gene lost 4 bases and the J gene lost 1 base, with 18 bases spanning the gap. The CDR3 loop spans 17 amino acids. CDR3 sequence (DNA): TGTGCCAGCAGTTCGGGGATACGGCCCATGGGCACAGATACGCAGTATTTT. The encoded protein is CASSSGIRPMGTDTQYF.

The rearrangement joins TRBV28 to TRBJ2-1; 10 bases match TRBD2. Germline trimming cut 7 bases from V and 6 bases from J; bases unmatched to any gene: 15. Germline V lookup: CDR1 MDHEN, CDR2 SYDVKM. The CDR3 sequence is 17 residues long. The CDR3: CASNGWASGSMVNEQFF. CDR3 sequence (DNA): TGTGCCAGCAATGGGTGGGCTAGCGGGAGTATGGTCAATGAGCAGTTCTTC.

There are a few counts of this clonotype. This chain uses TRBV12-3 or TRBV12-4 with TRBJ2-5, with 7 bases identical to TRBD1. There are 14 residues in the CDR3. V lost 6 bases, J lost 5 bases, and 9 bases stayed unmatched. CDR3 region: CASSTSGGDETQYF. The CDR3 nucleotides are TGTGCCAGCAGCACATCAGGGGGAGACGAGACCCAGTACTTC.

The V call is TRBV3-1, the J call TRBJ2-1, with 7 nucleotides matching TRBD1. Germline loops: CDR1 LGHDT, CDR2 YNNKEL (reference sequence). V shed 2 bases, J shed 8 bases, and the junction held 3 bases outside the gene matches. CDR3 size: 13 residues. This CDR3 reads CASSQNRGHEQFF. CDR3 bases: TGTGCCAGCAGCCAAAACAGGGGTCATGAGCAGTTCTTC.

This clonotype was picked up a small number of times. V and J are TRBV11-2 and TRBJ1-2; D may be TRBD1 (5 bases). CDR1 and CDR2 from the germline V gene are SGHAT and FQNNGV. V shed 6 bases and J shed 3 bases, with 11 bases lying between them. CDR3 length: 13 amino acids. This CDR3 reads CASSSVRDYGYTF. CDR3 coding DNA: TGTGCCAGCAGTTCAGTCAGGGACTATGGCTACACCTTC.

The genes are TRBV9 and TRBJ2-7; D uncertain. There are 15 residues in the CDR3. V was pared by 0 bases and J by 7 bases, with 17 bases between. The germline V gene has CDR1 SGDLS and CDR2 YYNGEE. CDR3 amino acids: CASSVGLGPSWEQYF. The DNA of the CDR3 is TGTGCCAGCAGCGTAGGGCTTGGTCCCTCCTGGGAGCAGTACTTC.

This clonotype was seen a handful of times. The chain joins TRBV6-5 to TRBJ2-1; 8 bases agree with TRBD2. The CDR3 contains 18 residues. Unmatched junction bases numbered 13, after V lost 2 bases and J lost 4 bases. The germline V gene encodes CDR1 MNHEY and CDR2 SVGAGI. Here the CDR3 reads CASSYARGAGGKYNEQFF. The DNA of the CDR3 is TGTGCCAGCAGTTACGCGAGGGGGGCGGGAGGTAAATACAATGAGCAGTTCTTC.

This clonotype was counted many times. The chain links TRBV12-5 to TRBJ2-1, with 14 nucleotides matching TRBD2. The junction had 10 bases not matched to a gene; V was cut back by 6 bases and J by 0 bases. Germline assignment: CDR1 LGHNT and CDR2 FRNRAP. CDR3 size: 19 residues. The CDR3 nucleotides read TGTGCTAGTGGGGCGACTAGCGGGAGGGCCCTGAGCTCCTACAATGAGCAGTTCTTC. Its protein product is CASGATSGRALSSYNEQFF.

The table lists this clonotype with many counts. The chain carries TRBV30 and TRBJ1-4, with TRBD1 as a possible D gene (6 bases). V lost 2 bases, J lost 4 bases, and 11 bases lay in between. CDR1 is GTSNPN, CDR2 SVGIG, per germline (reference sequence). The CDR3 is 14 amino acids. The CDR3 DNA reads as TGTGCCTGGAGTCTACAGGGTGTTAATGAAAAACTGTTTTTT. Translating gives CAWSLQGVNEKLFF.

This clonotype was detected ten times or more. The chain combines TRBV28 with TRBJ2-3; D gene ambiguous. Trimming removed 3 bases at V and 0 bases at J, with 4 bases between. There are 13 residues in the CDR3. CDR1 is MDHEN, CDR2 SYDVKM, per germline. The CDR3 is CASSLVSTDTQYF. DNA of the CDR3: TGTGCCAGCAGTTTGGTGAGCACAGATACGCAGTATTTT. Full variable domain (remainder filled in from reference TRBV28 and TRBJ2-3): DVKVTQSSRYLVKRTGEKVFLECVQDMDHENMFWYRQDPGLGLRLIYFSYDVKMKEKGDIPEGYSVSREKKERFSLILESASTNQTSMYLCASSLVSTDTQYFGPGTRLTVL.

This clonotype was seen repeatedly, ten times or more. This chain links TRBV11-2 with TRBJ2-1; D gene uncertain. CDR3 length: 15 residues. Looked up from germline, CDR1 is SGHAT and CDR2 is FQNNGV. The V and J ends lost 5 bases and 0 bases respectively, with 11 bases between them. The CDR3: CASSMERFSYNEQFF. The CDR3 nucleotides are TGTGCCAGCAGCATGGAACGATTCTCCTACAATGAGCAGTTCTTC.

This sequence joins TRBV5-1 and TRBJ2-7; the match to TRBD1 covers 8 bases. J lost 6 bases, V lost 0 bases, and 11 bases had no gene match. CDR1 is SGHRS, CDR2 YFSETQ, per germline. This CDR3 is built from 16 residues. The chain's CDR3 is CASSLVGSGGSVEQYF. DNA for the CDR3: TGCGCCAGCAGCTTGGTCGGTTCAGGGGGCTCGGTCGAGCAGTACTTC.

The chain combines TRBV12-3 or TRBV12-4 with TRBJ1-1; no definite D call. The CDR3 extends over 15 amino acids. The V gene lost 3 bases and the J gene lost 6 bases, with 17 bases spanning the gap. The CDR3: CASSFWFQARAEAFF. CDR3 DNA sequence: TGTGCCAGCAGTTTTTGGTTTCAAGCTCGGGCTGAAGCTTTCTTT.

This clonotype has a count of ten or more. The J gene is TRBJ1-2, the V gene TRBV30; D not resolved. CDR1 is GTSNPN, CDR2 SVGIG, per germline (reference sequence). The CDR3 totals 12 residues. The ends were cut back, 6 bases at V and 2 bases at J, with 10 bases in the middle. CDR3 protein: CACREGNYGYTF. Written as DNA, the CDR3 is TGTGCCTGCCGTGAGGGCAACTATGGCTACACCTTC.

This chain links TRBV15 with TRBJ2-7; TRBD2 agrees at 11 bases. V shed 0 bases, J shed 7 bases, and the junction held 29 bases outside the gene matches. This CDR3 has 23 amino acids. Per the germline V gene, CDR1 is LNHNV and CDR2 is YYDKDF (reference sequence). CDR3 in DNA: TGTGCCACCAGCAGAGATCCGGGACAGGACAGCATCCAACTAGCGGGAGATAGAAGAGAGCAGTACTTC. It encodes CATSRDPGQDSIQLAGDRREQYF.

The chain has TRBV20-1 and TRBJ2-3, with 9 positions matching TRBD2. Germline assignment: CDR1 DFQATT and CDR2 SNEGSKA (reference sequence). The CDR3 length is 15 residues. CDR3 region: CSAYVWAGGPDTQYF. The CDR3 region has the DNA TGCAGCGCTTATGTCTGGGCGGGAGGGCCGGATACGCAGTATTTT.

This clonotype was detected a few times. The chain combines TRBV2 with TRBJ2-5; perhaps TRBD2 as D (7 bases). CDR1 and CDR2 from the germline V gene are SNHLY and FYNNEI. The CDR3 has 17 residues. Deletions cut 6 bases from V and 2 bases from J, with 22 bases between. Here the CDR3 DNA reads TGTGCCAGCAGCCCCCGGAGGGGGGGGGATCTTCAAGAGACCCAGTACTTC. It is translated as CASSPRRGGDLQETQYF.

The sample holds a few counts of this clonotype. The genes are TRBV2 and TRBJ2-7; 7 bases align to TRBD2. The V gene end was trimmed by 6 bases and the J gene end by 1 base; junction bases not matched to a gene: 9. The CDR3 runs 15 residues. Germline V lookup: CDR1 SNHLY, CDR2 FYNNEI. The CDR3 sequence: CASRYLAAQSYEQYF. The CDR3 nucleotides are TGTGCCAGCAGATATCTAGCGGCTCAATCCTACGAGCAGTACTTC.

V gene TRBV24-1 combines with J gene TRBJ2-1, with D possibly matching TRBD1 (6 bases). The ends were cut back, 3 bases at V and 6 bases at J, with 17 bases in the middle. CDR1 KGHDR and CDR2 SFDVKD come from the germline V gene. There are 16 residues in the CDR3. The CDR3 sequence is CATSDPRGPSSNEQFF. CDR3 DNA: TGTGCCACCAGTGATCCCAGGGGCCCTAGTTCCAATGAGCAGTTCTTC.

As to this clonotype: This may be a read error: a much more frequent sequence differs by one nucleotide. The genes are TRBV7-2 and TRBJ2-7, with D possibly matching TRBD1 (5 bases). V was shortened by 10 bases and J by 6 bases, with 22 bases between the two germline ends. The germline CDR1 and CDR2 sequences are SGHTA and FQGNSA. The CDR3 consists of 14 residues. The CDR3 nucleotides read TGTGCCACCCGAGAACAGGCCTACCCCGGCGAGCAGTACTTC. Amino acids: CATREQAYPGEQYF.